This T cell receptor (beta chain) emerged from a study of shared clonotypes between healthy human individuals. Overall study results and limits: Four donors held approximately 4.5% of naive CD4 clonotypes in common. Memory subsets generally showed lower estimated richness than naive subsets.

Assay used: immunoSEQ multiplex PCR; TCRdb lists only in-frame clones, some missing. The repertoire includes approximately 2.5 million clones, around nine tenths of them detected once, and under 0.15% sits in the top ten. With respect to this clone: The antigen is undetermined.

Germline-derived CDR1 and CDR2 are SGHTA and FQGNSA. The CDR3 is 14 amino acids. The J segment lost 5 bases and the V segment lost 4 bases, leaving 8 bases of the junction unmatched. The rearrangement uses TRBV7-2 and TRBJ2-7; 7 positions match TRBD2. Sequencing input: naive CD4+ T cells sorted from blood. Subset denoted: CD45RA+ positively selected. The receptor was isolated from a man between 18 and 35 years old in good health. CDR3 loop: CASSSAGVSDEQYF. The CDR3 DNA reads as TGTGCCAGCAGCTCGGCGGGAGTATCCGACGAGCAGTACTTC. Full variable domain (outside the CDR3, taken from reference TRBV7-2 and TRBJ2-7): GAGVSQSPSNKVTEKGKDVELRCDPISGHTALYWYRQSLGQGLEFLIYFQGNSAPDKSGLPSDRFSAERTGGSVSTLTIQRTQQEDSAVYLCASSSAGVSDEQYFGPGTRLTVT.